The T cell receptor (beta chain) described here comes from a study of regulatory T cells in long-lasting Graves disease. Arm-PCR with iRepertoire HTBI primers amplified the CDR3 regions for these TCR beta libraries. TCRdb reprocessed the multiplex PCR reads with MiXCR, giving one entry per CDR3 protein. Counted here are around 480,000 distinct CDR3 sequences, 15% to 20% occurring once; the ten biggest clones make up more than 20%. The time point was: newly diagnosed GD, antithyroid drugs for less than 3 months. Preparation of the TCR library used RNA extracted from PBMCs. It was American Thyroid Association guidelines that determined Graves' disease diagnosis. Many counts were recorded for this clonotype. In addition, the sample was reused for a study of T cells in Graves' hyperthyroidism and ophthalmopathy. That paper adds: Uncontrolled infection, other autoimmune disease, pregnancy or lactation disqualified patients from enrolment. Diagnostic assessment was based on clinical symptoms, serum thyroxine and TRAb, thyroid ultrasound and orbital computed tomography.

Sequencing was performed on peripheral blood mononuclear cells (PBMCs), taken at new diagnosis, from a patient treated with antithyroid drugs. This receptor was identified in a woman aged 35-60 years with Graves disease.

The CDR3, as DNA: TGTGCCAGCAGTTTAGCTACCCGGGACATCTATGGCTACACCTTC. It encodes CASSLATRDIYGYTF. The genes are TRBV12-3 or TRBV12-4 and TRBJ1-2; a possible D gene is TRBD1 (6 bases). This CDR3 is built from 15 residues. The V gene lost 0 bases and the J gene lost 4 bases, with 12 bases spanning the gap.